This TCR beta chain appears in the sequencing data of a study of shared clonotypes between healthy human individuals. Naive CD8 isolation took CD45RO-negative cells positively selected for CCR7 and excluded terminally differentiated effector memory CD45RA+ cells. Several immunoSEQ plates received, in even portions, the genomic DNA of each subset. Produced via immunoSEQ multiplex PCR; TCRdb's table is partial and in-frame only. The table shows some 2 million clones, with just under 95% occurring only once. As for this clone: The antigen is undetermined.

Regarding the study as a whole: Read depth was anticipated to influence clonotype sharing among donors. Four donors held about 5.1% of naive CD4 clonotypes in common. Sampling used blood alone; tissue repertoires probably differ.

The CDR3 loop spans 14 amino acids. Trimming removed 4 bases from V and 4 bases from J; junction bases left unmatched: 6. Germline V gene sequence: CDR1 MNHNS, CDR2 SASEGT. The clonotype originates from a man aged 18 to 30 in good health. Sample: naive CD8+ T cells sorted from blood. The rearrangement uses TRBV6-1 and TRBJ2-5, with TRBD2 matching 7 bases. CDR3 DNA: TGTGCCAGCAGTGGTCCGGGGGAGGGAGAGACCCAGTACTTC. Its protein product is CASSGPGEGETQYF.